Below are 3 T cell receptor beta chains sequenced from a single sample in a study of T cell responses to AZD1222 COVID-19 vaccine. The method was immunoSEQ multiplex PCR; TCRdb's version includes in-frame clones alone and lacks a portion of them. This sample carries 100,000 or so clones, about 89% of them seen once, and the ten largest clones take 4% to 5%. The material was peripheral blood, obtained on day 0 of AZD1222 vaccination. The receptors were gathered from an adult in good health.

This clone was seen only a few times. The chain carries TRBV13 and TRBJ2-1, with TRBD2 matching over 7 bases. CDR3 length: 16 residues. CDR1 and CDR2 (germline): PRHDT, FYEKMQ (reference sequence). V lost 6 bases and J lost 5; bases outside the gene matches: 13. CDR3 region: CASSFPSGTKNNEQFF. The CDR3 DNA reads as TGTGCCAGCAGTTTCCCCTCCGGGACTAAAAACAATGAGCAGTTCTTC. Based on the CDR3 plus reference TRBV13 and TRBJ2-1, the full variable domain is AAGVIQSPRHLIKEKRETATLKCYPIPRHDTVYWYQQGPGQDPQFLISFYEKMQSDKGSIPDRFSAQQFSDYHSELNMSSLELGDSALYFCASSFPSGTKNNEQFFGPGTRLTVL.

The V gene is TRBV2, the J gene TRBJ2-3; 8 positions match TRBD1. The V and J ends lost 1 base and 0 bases, in that order; junction bases with no gene match: 6. The CDR3 runs 17 residues. Germline V gene sequence: CDR1 SNHLY, CDR2 FYNNEI. CDR3 nucleotides: TGTGCCAGCAGTGAAGTTTCACGGGACAGGAGCACAGATACGCAGTATTTT. As protein: CASSEVSRDRSTDTQYF.

CDR3 sequence (DNA): TGTGCCAGCAGTTTACGTAAGGGGGCGGGCCGGGAGACCCAGTACTTC. Amino acids: CASSLRKGAGRETQYF. V gene TRBV27 combines with J gene TRBJ2-5, with 7 positions matching TRBD1. Per the germline V gene, CDR1 is MNHEY and CDR2 is SMNVEV (reference sequence). Germline trimming cut 2 bases from V and 5 bases from J; bases unmatched to any gene: 11. This CDR3 spans 16 amino acids.